These 2 T cell receptor beta chains were sequenced from one sample in a study of T cell responses to AZD1222 COVID-19 vaccine. Method: immunoSEQ multiplex PCR; TCRdb's copy keeps in-frame clones and lacks some. Among about 130,000 clones listed, roughly 92% were seen once. The specimen was peripheral blood, collected 28 days after the second AZD1222 dose. The receptors shown here come from an adult who received the AZD1222 COVID-19 vaccine.

This clone occurred a few times. This chain links TRBV7-9 with TRBJ1-6, with no clear D. Trimming pared 5 bases from V and 10 bases from J, leaving 24 bases between. Germline V gene sequence: CDR1 SEHNR, CDR2 FQNEAQ (reference sequence). This CDR3 region has 17 residues. CDR3 region: CASSTAVSGPGRSPLHF. In DNA, the CDR3 is TGTGCCAGCAGCACCGCTGTAAGCGGGCCGGGAAGGTCACCCCTCCACTTT.

V gene TRBV19 combines with J gene TRBJ1-2; 7 nucleotides align to TRBD1. CDR3 length: 15 residues. The J segment lost 7 bases and the V segment lost 4 bases, leaving 12 bases of the junction unmatched. Germline values: CDR1 LNHDA, CDR2 SQIVND (reference sequence). The CDR3 coding sequence is TGTGCCAGTAGTAGACAGGGAATAGCCGTTCCTGGCTACACCTTC. This encodes CASSRQGIAVPGYTF.